This passage covers 25 T cell receptor beta chains from one sample sequenced in a study of cytomegalovirus exposure and HLA in healthy donors (dated by TCRdb to between 2016 and 2019). Receptor libraries were prepared by the immunoSEQ multiplex PCR assay. For the multiplex PCR, a mixture combining 60 forward primers for TCR Vbeta segments and 13 reverse primers for TCR Jbeta segments was used. TCRdb stores this immuneACCESS table with in-frame sequences only. Part of the clones is absent; in the studies checked, under half of the shortfall reflects unresolved V genes, and no reason is known for the rest. The data table for this sample lists 41,000 or so clones. Of the sample, more than 5% falls within the top ten clones. The sample was PBMCs. Receptor source: a man aged 25 to 45 in good health and CMV-seronegative.

The V gene is TRBV9, the J gene TRBJ2-1; 7 nucleotides align to TRBD1. CDR3 length: 15 amino acids. The junction had 2 bases not matched to a gene; V was cut back by 0 bases and J by 2 bases. Germline assignment: CDR1 SGDLS and CDR2 YYNGEE. CDR3 sequence reads: CASSVAGGPYNEQFF. The CDR3 region has the DNA TGTGCCAGCAGCGTAGCAGGGGGTCCCTACAATGAGCAGTTCTTC.

J is TRBJ1-1 and V is TRBV11-3; D gene uncertain. Germline V gene lookup returns CDR1 SGHNT and CDR2 YENEEA. V was clipped by 5 bases and J by 2 bases, with 12 bases between them. The CDR3 runs 14 residues. The CDR3 nucleotides are TGTGCCAGCAGCCTCACCGGGTCCAACACTGAAGCTTTCTTT. Translating it yields CASSLTGSNTEAFF. The full variable domain, in which reference TRBV11-3 and TRBJ1-1 provide the parts outside the CDR3, is EAGVVQSPRYKIIEKKQPVAFWCNPISGHNTLYWYLQNLGQGPELLIRYENEEAVDDSQLPKDRFSAERLKGVDSTLKIQPAELGDSAVYLCASSLTGSNTEAFFGQGTRLTVV.

The chain joins TRBV5-1 to TRBJ1-1, with unresolved D. The CDR3 runs 13 residues. CDR1 is SGHRS and CDR2 is YFSETQ in the germline V gene. V was pared by 1 base and J by 0 bases, with 4 bases between. The CDR3 loop is CASSLYMNTEAFF. CDR3 nucleotides: TGCGCCAGCAGCTTGTACATGAACACTGAAGCTTTCTTT.

This chain joins TRBV7-6 and TRBJ2-6; 7 bases agree with TRBD2. V gave up 5 bases and J gave up 2 bases; unmatched junction bases: 3. Germline V lookup: CDR1 SGHVS, CDR2 FNYEAQ. The CDR3 runs 15 residues. In DNA form, the CDR3 reads TGTGCCAGCAGCCCGGGGGGTACTGGGGCCAACGTCCTGACTTTC. Protein: CASSPGGTGANVLTF.

DNA of the CDR3: TGTGCCACCAGCAGGACAGGGGGAGGTTACGAGCAGTACTTC. Its protein is CATSRTGGGYEQYF. This chain joins TRBV15 and TRBJ2-7; 9 bases align to TRBD1. Germline V gives CDR1 LNHNV, CDR2 YYDKDF (reference sequence). CDR3 length: 14 amino acids. The J segment lost 4 bases and the V segment lost 3 bases, leaving 4 bases of the junction unmatched.

This sequence joins TRBV19 and TRBJ1-2; the match to TRBD1 covers 9 bases. V lost 4 bases to trimming and J lost 5 bases; unmatched junction nucleotides: 5. Germline V gene lookup returns CDR1 LNHDA and CDR2 SQIVND (reference sequence). CDR3 length equals 14 residues. The CDR3 DNA reads TGTGCCAGTAGTAGATGGGACAGGGAGTATGGCTACACCTTC. As protein: CASSRWDREYGYTF. Full variable domain (remainder filled in from reference TRBV19 and TRBJ1-2): DGGITQSPKYLFRKEGQNVTLSCEQNLNHDAMYWYRQDPGQGLRLIYYSQIVNDFQKGDIAEGYSVSREKKESFPLTVTSAQKNPTAFYLCASSRWDREYGYTFGSGTRLTVV.

The gene calls are TRBV15 and TRBJ1-5; TRBD1 agrees at 8 bases. Germline lookup yields CDR1 LNHNV and CDR2 YYDKDF (reference sequence). V dropped 5 bases and J dropped 4; count of bases not matched to a gene: 4. CDR3 length equals 14 residues. CDR3 sequence (DNA): TGTGCCACCAGCTCTGGACAGGGAAATCAGCCCCAGCATTTT. Translating it yields CATSSGQGNQPQHF.

V usage is TRBV5-4 and J usage is TRBJ1-2; D not certain. The CDR3 covers 14 residues. From germline, CDR1 is SGHNT and CDR2 YYREEE (reference sequence). The V gene lost 1 base and the J gene lost 7 bases, with 14 bases spanning the gap. The CDR3 region is CASSLNTLSGGYTF. DNA of the CDR3: TGTGCCAGCAGCTTGAATACACTCTCGGGTGGCTACACCTTC.

The V call is TRBV2, the J call TRBJ2-1; 15 positions agree with TRBD2. V was clipped by 5 bases and J by 10 bases; unmatched bases: 6. The V gene's germline CDR1 is SNHLY and CDR2 FYNNEI. This CDR3 region has 15 residues. The CDR3 protein is CASSPGLAGGREQFF. Here the CDR3 DNA reads TGTGCCAGCAGTCCAGGACTAGCGGGAGGGCGAGAGCAGTTCTTC.

V gene TRBV25-1 combines with J gene TRBJ2-7; 13 nucleotides line up with TRBD2. The CDR3 is 17 residues long. With 1 base clipped from V and 4 bases from J, the junction kept 7 bases outside the gene matches. Germline values: CDR1 MGHDK, CDR2 SYGVNS. CDR3 sequence: CASSESGTSGEAYEQYF. The CDR3 bases are TGTGCCAGCAGTGAATCGGGGACTAGCGGGGAGGCATACGAGCAGTACTTC.

The V call is TRBV25-1, the J call TRBJ2-7; 10 bases are shared with TRBD2. In germline, CDR1 is MGHDK, CDR2 SYGVNS. The CDR3 totals 12 residues. The V and J ends lost 10 bases and 12 bases, in that order; junction bases with no gene match: 12. CDR3 DNA sequence: TGTGCCACTTCTAGCGGGAGCCCCTTGCTGTACTTC. Its translation is CATSSGSPLLYF.

This CDR3 is CASSLTGYQPQHF. The CDR3 DNA is TGTGCCAGCAGTTTAACAGGGTATCAGCCCCAGCATTTT. The chain uses TRBV27 and TRBJ1-5; TRBD1 is a possible D gene (6 bases). This CDR3 comprises 13 residues. CDR1 and CDR2 (germline): MNHEY, SMNVEV (reference sequence). V was clipped by 2 bases and J by 5 bases, with 7 bases between them.

The chain uses TRBV19 and TRBJ2-2; D is possibly TRBD1 (7 bases). The germline CDR1 and CDR2 sequences are LNHDA and SQIVND (reference sequence). The length of the CDR3 is 16 residues. The V end lost 8 bases, the J end lost 8 bases, and 24 bases lay between the germline ends. The CDR3 here is CASWRVRDSWAGELFF. As DNA, the CDR3 is TGTGCCAGTTGGAGGGTCCGGGACAGTTGGGCTGGGGAGCTGTTTTTT.

The J gene is TRBJ1-2, the V gene TRBV6-1; TRBD1 aligns across 7 bases. The CDR3 has 15 residues. The J segment lost 6 bases and the V segment lost 6 bases, leaving 13 bases of the junction unmatched. In germline, CDR1 is MNHNS, CDR2 SASEGT. CDR3 residues: CASSPRGELIHGYTF. CDR3 DNA: TGTGCCAGCAGCCCCAGGGGGGAATTAATACATGGCTACACCTTC.

The V call is TRBV10-2, the J call TRBJ1-6; 8 nucleotides align to TRBD1. CDR1 and CDR2 (germline): WSHSY, SAAADI. There are 15 residues in the CDR3. Trimming cost V 5 bases and J 10 bases; bases outside gene matches: 10. CDR3 nucleotide sequence: TGCGCCAGCAGTTATACCGGGACAGGCGAATCACCCCTCCACTTT. It translates to CASSYTGTGESPLHF.

The gene calls are TRBV15 and TRBJ2-7; 10 bases map to TRBD1. The CDR3 runs to 13 residues. The V gene's germline CDR1 is LNHNV and CDR2 YYDKDF (reference sequence). Trimming removed 11 bases from V and 6 bases from J; junction bases left unmatched: 10. The CDR3 is CALARDRGSEQYF. Written as DNA, the CDR3 is TGTGCCCTCGCACGGGACAGGGGCTCCGAGCAGTACTTC.

V usage is TRBV9 and J usage is TRBJ1-2; unclear D gene. Trimming took off 1 base at V and 3 bases at J, with 10 bases between the two ends. The CDR3 spans 14 residues. Germline V gene sequence: CDR1 SGDLS, CDR2 YYNGEE. CDR3 region: CASSVTPGDYGYTF. The DNA for the CDR3 is TGTGCCAGCAGCGTAACCCCCGGGGACTATGGCTACACCTTC.

V usage is TRBV11-2 and J usage is TRBJ2-1, with TRBD2 matching over 7 bases. Germline V gene data show CDR1 as SGHAT and CDR2 as FQNNGV. Trimming removed 5 bases from V and 0 bases from J; junction bases left unmatched: 7. The length of the CDR3 is 16 residues. CDR3 sequence (DNA): TGTGCCAGCAGCCCCTTCGGCGGGAGCTCCTACAATGAGCAGTTCTTC. It is translated as CASSPFGGSSYNEQFF.

The rearrangement links TRBV29-1 to TRBJ1-5, with a tentative D call TRBD1 (5 bases). This CDR3 spans 14 amino acids. Deletions cut 4 bases from V and 3 bases from J, with 13 bases between. Germline CDR1 and CDR2: SQVTM and ANQGSEA. This chain's CDR3 is CSVGGVGLNQPQHF. The CDR3 DNA is TGCAGCGTTGGGGGCGTGGGTCTCAATCAGCCCCAGCATTTT.

J is TRBJ2-5 and V is TRBV5-6; D gene ambiguous. Germline CDR1 and CDR2: SGHDT and YYEEEE. Trimming stripped 0 bases from V and 2 bases from J, with 11 bases between. CDR3 size: 15 residues. The CDR3 here is CASSLVLSLQETQYF. The CDR3 DNA sequence: TGTGCCAGCAGCTTGGTACTATCCCTACAAGAGACCCAGTACTTC.

The chain joins TRBV7-2 to TRBJ1-3, with D hard to call. Trimming shortened V by 5 bases and J by 4 bases, and 12 bases separated the two germline ends. Germline CDR1 is SGHTA and CDR2 is FQGNSA. This CDR3 contains 14 residues. CDR3 DNA: TGTGCCAGCAGCCAAACCTCAGGAGGAAACACCATATATTTT. It codes for CASSQTSGGNTIYF. The full variable domain, completed using reference TRBV7-2 and TRBJ1-3, is GAGVSQSPSNKVTEKGKDVELRCDPISGHTALYWYRQSLGQGLEFLIYFQGNSAPDKSGLPSDRFSAERTGGSVSTLTIQRTQQEDSAVYLCASSQTSGGNTIYFGEGSWLTVV.

This chain uses TRBV4-1 with TRBJ2-2, with D possibly being TRBD1 (5 bases). V was cut by 1 base and J by 0 bases, with 9 bases left in between. The CDR3 runs to 16 residues. Germline V CDR1 and CDR2: MGHRA, YSYEKL. The chain's CDR3 is CASSQARASNTGELFF. The CDR3 region has the DNA TGCGCCAGCAGCCAAGCCAGGGCTTCGAACACCGGGGAGCTGTTTTTT.

This chain connects TRBV19 to TRBJ1-1; 7 bases are a match to TRBD1. The J segment lost 2 bases and the V segment lost 5 bases, leaving 2 bases of the junction unmatched. The CDR3 is 13 residues long. Germline assignment: CDR1 LNHDA and CDR2 SQIVND (reference sequence). CDR3 nucleotide sequence: TGTGCCAGTAGTCAGGGGGTAAACACTGAAGCTTTCTTT. It is translated as CASSQGVNTEAFF.

The V call is TRBV7-9, the J call TRBJ1-4, with TRBD1 as a possible D gene (5 bases). Trimming removed 2 bases from V and 4 bases from J, with 14 bases in between. The CDR3 is made up of 16 amino acids. The germline gives CDR1 SEHNR, CDR2 FQNEAQ (reference sequence). As DNA, the CDR3 is TGTGCCAGCAGCTTAATGCAGGGAGGGTTTAATGAAAAACTGTTTTTT. Encoded protein: CASSLMQGGFNEKLFF. Filled out from reference TRBV7-9 and TRBJ1-4, the complete variable domain reads DTGVSQNPRHKITKRGQNVTFRCDPISEHNRLYWYRQTLGQGPEFLTYFQNEAQLEKSRLLSDRFSAERPKGSFSTLEIQRTEQGDSAMYLCASSLMQGGFNEKLFFGSGTQLSVL.

The chain employs TRBV6-6 and TRBJ2-2, with TRBD1 identical over 11 bases. The junction had 4 bases not matched to a gene; V was cut back by 6 bases and J by 4 bases. This CDR3 spans 15 amino acids. Germline CDR1 and CDR2: MNHNY and SVGAGI (reference sequence). The CDR3 coding sequence is TGTGCCAGCAGCATCGGGACAGGGGGCACCGGGGAGCTGTTTTTT. It encodes CASSIGTGGTGELFF.